Following are 8 T cell receptor beta chains from one sample sequenced in a study of T-cell reconstitution after alpha-beta-depleted transplantation in children. For TCRbeta, the library was prepared with unique molecular identifiers. A single record per CDR3 protein comes from TCRdb applying MiXCR to the PCR reads. Altogether 450,000 to 600,000 distinct CDR3 sequences are present, about 16% being singletons, with the ten largest covering 3.3%. Specimen: PBMCs from the stem cell graft donor, collected from the stem cell graft. The receptors shown here come from a human donor who donated a stem cell graft to a child with acute lymphoblastic leukemia.

The gene calls are TRBV15 and TRBJ2-1, with 12 bases lining up with TRBD2. The germline V gene encodes CDR1 LNHNV and CDR2 YYDKDF (reference sequence). V lost 0 bases and J lost 9; bases outside the gene matches: 6. This CDR3 contains 16 residues. CDR3: CATSRDRPSGRVEQFF. The CDR3 DNA reads TGTGCCACCAGCAGAGATCGACCTAGCGGGAGGGTTGAGCAGTTCTTC.

The chain couples TRBV20-1 to TRBJ1-2; TRBD1 might be the D (5 bases). The CDR3 is 14 residues long. From germline, CDR1 is DFQATT and CDR2 SNEGSKA (reference sequence). V lost 1 base, J lost 0 bases, and 9 bases lay in between. The CDR3 region is CSARAKTANYGYTF. Written as DNA, the CDR3 is TGCAGTGCTAGAGCTAAGACAGCTAACTATGGCTACACCTTC.

This chain links TRBV27 with TRBJ2-5; maybe TRBD1 (7 bases). CDR1 and CDR2 from the germline V gene are MNHEY and SMNVEV (reference sequence). This CDR3 is built from 16 residues. V lost 2 bases and J 5 bases, leaving 18 bases between the germline ends. In DNA form, the CDR3 reads TGTGCCAGCAGTTTAGTGGAGGGGGCATCCCACGAGACCCAGTACTTC. Amino acid sequence: CASSLVEGASHETQYF.

This clonotype showed up just a few times. This chain uses TRBV12-3 or TRBV12-4 with TRBJ1-1; D is unresolved. The V end was cut by 1 base, the J end by 2 bases, with 11 bases between. This CDR3 spans 15 amino acids. The CDR3 nucleotides are TGTGCCAGCAGTTTAGGAGGCAGCACAAACACTGAAGCTTTCTTT. It is translated as CASSLGGSTNTEAFF.

V is TRBV9 and J is TRBJ2-7; D is possibly TRBD1 (6 bases). CDR1 and CDR2 from the germline V gene are SGDLS and YYNGEE. Between the trimmed V and J ends, which lost 0 bases and 0 bases, there was a span of 10 bases. The CDR3 length is 15 residues. In DNA, the CDR3 is TGTGCCAGCAGCGTAGGGCAGGGGCCCTCCTACGAGCAGTACTTC. Amino acid sequence: CASSVGQGPSYEQYF. Using reference TRBV9 and TRBJ2-7 for the parts outside the CDR3, the full variable domain is DSGVTQTPKHLITATGQRVTLRCSPRSGDLSVYWYQQSLDQGLQFLIQYYNGEERAKGNILERFSAQQFPDLHSELNLSSLELGDSALYFCASSVGQGPSYEQYFGPGTRLTVT.

This clonotype was seen a handful of times. The chain joins TRBV30 to TRBJ2-7; D gene unclear. The CDR3 spans 12 residues. The germline CDR1 and CDR2 sequences are GTSNPN and SVGIG (reference sequence). Trimming removed 2 bases from V and 5 bases from J, with 10 bases in between. The CDR3 region is CAWSPQGDEQYF. As DNA, the CDR3 is TGTGCCTGGAGTCCCCAAGGAGACGAGCAGTACTTC.

CDR3 region: CASSARGQGLVTEAFF. CDR3 in DNA: TGTGCCAGCAGCGCACGCGGACAGGGCCTTGTTACTGAAGCTTTCTTT. The chain uses TRBV13 and TRBJ1-1; 8 bases agree with TRBD1. The CDR3 has 16 amino acids. Germline values: CDR1 PRHDT, CDR2 FYEKMQ (reference sequence). The trim removed 5 bases at V and 5 bases at J, leaving 13 bases unmatched.

This clonotype was found a few times. This chain connects TRBV6-5 to TRBJ2-1, with TRBD2 as a possible D gene (5 bases). CDR3 size: 14 residues. With 0 bases removed from V and 5 bases from J, the gap between germline ends came to 8 bases. Looked up from germline, CDR1 is MNHEY and CDR2 is SVGAGI. CDR3 loop: CASSYSGLNNEQFF. The CDR3 region has the DNA TGTGCCAGCAGTTACTCTGGACTCAACAATGAGCAGTTCTTC.